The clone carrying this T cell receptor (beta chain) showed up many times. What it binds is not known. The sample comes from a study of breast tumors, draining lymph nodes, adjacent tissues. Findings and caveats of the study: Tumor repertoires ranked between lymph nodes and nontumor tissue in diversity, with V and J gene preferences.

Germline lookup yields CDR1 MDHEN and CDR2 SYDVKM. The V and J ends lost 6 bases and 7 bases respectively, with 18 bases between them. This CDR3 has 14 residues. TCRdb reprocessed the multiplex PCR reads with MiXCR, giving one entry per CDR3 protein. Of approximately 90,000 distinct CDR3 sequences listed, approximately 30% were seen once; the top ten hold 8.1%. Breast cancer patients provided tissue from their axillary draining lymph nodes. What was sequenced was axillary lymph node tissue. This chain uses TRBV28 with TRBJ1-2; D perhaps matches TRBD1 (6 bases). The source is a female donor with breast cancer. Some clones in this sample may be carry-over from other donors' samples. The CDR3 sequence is CASRGTPAEGGYTF. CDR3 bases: TGTGCCAGCAGGGGGACACCCGCTGAGGGTGGCTACACCTTC.